These 11 T cell receptor beta chains share one sample of origin, sequenced in a study of CD8 T cells in ankylosing spondylitis. The study's findings and limits: In ankylosing spondylitis blood, a motif of roughly 8 highly homologous TCR beta variants appeared characteristic.

TCRdb called the 5' RACE reads again in MiXCR, with one record for every CDR3 protein. This table holds about 390,000 distinct CDR3 sequences, around 20% found once. The antigens these receptors bind are not known. Sequencing was carried out using blood, either unsorted or a sorted T cell fraction (not recorded which). The receptor source for this set is a male donor with ankylosing spondylitis.

This clonotype was counted only a few times. A junction boundary mismatches the germline segment, possibly from a read error. The chain is built from TRBV6-1 and TRBJ2-7; 9 bases are a match to TRBD1. The CDR3 has 16 amino acids. Germline V gene lookup returns CDR1 MNHNS and CDR2 SASEGT. DNA for the CDR3: TGTGCCAGCACCACTACTTGGGACAGGGTCTCCGACGAGCAGTACTTC. Protein sequence: CASTTTWDRVSDEQYF.

There are a few counts of this clonotype. The rearrangement uses TRBV7-9 and TRBJ2-2; possibly TRBD1 or TRBD2 for D (5 bases each). Germline CDR1 and CDR2: SEHNR and FQNEAQ (reference sequence). This CDR3 is built from 16 residues. V was cut by 5 bases and J by 3 bases, with 16 bases left in between. CDR3 residues: CASSKGRDGYTGELFF. Here the CDR3 DNA reads TGTGCCAGCAGCAAGGGCCGGGACGGCTACACCGGGGAGCTGTTTTTT.

A few counts support this clonotype. J is TRBJ2-7 and V is TRBV9; TRBD2 matches 8 bases. This CDR3 region has 15 residues. Germline V lookup: CDR1 SGDLS, CDR2 YYNGEE. J gave up 2 bases and V 0 bases, and 4 bases lay outside the gene matches. The CDR3 sequence: CASSVGGGRTYEQYF. CDR3 DNA: TGTGCCAGCAGCGTAGGTGGCGGGAGGACCTACGAGCAGTACTTC.

The J gene is TRBJ2-5, the V gene TRBV5-1; 14 bases line up with TRBD2. This CDR3 is built from 17 residues. The trim removed 1 base at V and 2 bases at J, leaving 4 bases unmatched. The germline CDR1 and CDR2 sequences are SGHRS and YFSETQ. The CDR3 is CASSLRGTSGSQETQYF. Here the CDR3 DNA reads TGCGCCAGCAGCTTGAGGGGGACTAGCGGGAGTCAAGAGACCCAGTACTTC.

This clonotype was recorded a few times. This CDR3 is CASIQGIWNEQFF. The CDR3 DNA sequence: TGTGCCAGCATCCAGGGGATTTGGAATGAGCAGTTCTTC. V usage is TRBV12-3 or TRBV12-4 and J usage is TRBJ2-1, with a weak D call TRBD1 (6 bases). Trimming pared 7 bases from V and 7 bases from J, leaving 14 bases between. The length of the CDR3 is 13 residues.

V is TRBV4-2 and J is TRBJ2-3; D not resolved. This CDR3 is 15 amino acids long. V was shortened by 1 base and J by 4 bases, with 12 bases between the two germline ends. Germline CDR1 is LGHNA and CDR2 is YNFKEQ. CDR3 sequence reads: CASSQAGFRADTQYF. DNA of the CDR3: TGTGCCAGCAGCCAAGCGGGCTTTCGGGCAGATACGCAGTATTTT.

This chain uses TRBV20-1 with TRBJ2-3; 10 bases fit TRBD2. The CDR3 covers 15 residues. Germline loops: CDR1 DFQATT, CDR2 SNEGSKA (reference sequence). J lost 4 bases, V lost 1 base, and 5 bases had no gene match. The CDR3 spells CSARALAGRSDTQYF. As DNA, the CDR3 is TGCAGTGCTAGAGCACTAGCGGGAAGGTCAGATACGCAGTATTTT.

By share of the sample, this clonotype is medium-sized (0.01 to 0.1%). The V and J genes are TRBV6-1 and TRBJ2-1; no definite D call. This CDR3 is 14 amino acids long. Deletions cut 7 bases from V and 2 bases from J, with 12 bases between. Germline V gene sequence: CDR1 MNHNS, CDR2 SASEGT. The CDR3 loop is CASMQRATYNEQFF. The CDR3 DNA reads TGTGCCAGCATGCAACGGGCCACCTACAATGAGCAGTTCTTC.

This clonotype has only a few counts. This chain connects TRBV14 to TRBJ1-1; TRBD1 matches at 8 bases. Germline CDR1 SGHDN, CDR2 FVKESK. Trimming cost V 6 bases and J 5 bases; bases outside gene matches: 5. The CDR3 runs to 13 residues. The CDR3 coding sequence is TGTGCCAGCAGGTGGACAGGGCAAACTGAAGCTTTCTTT. It is translated as CASRWTGQTEAFF. Using reference TRBV14 and TRBJ1-1 for the parts outside the CDR3, the full variable domain is EAGVTQFPSHSVIEKGQTVTLRCDPISGHDNLYWYRRVMGKEIKFLLHFVKESKQDESGMPNNRFLAERTGGTYSTLKVQPAELEDSGVYFCASRWTGQTEAFFGQGTRLTVV.

This clonotype was recorded once. The chain is built from TRBV9 and TRBJ2-3, with 8 bases aligning to TRBD1. The CDR3 spans 16 residues. CDR1 and CDR2 from the germline V gene are SGDLS and YYNGEE. The V segment lost 2 bases and the J segment 4 bases; nucleotides outside the gene matches: 9. The CDR3 nucleotides are TGTGCCAGCAGCGTTTCGGACAGGGAGTTGCCAGATACGCAGTATTTT. Its translation is CASSVSDRELPDTQYF.

V usage is TRBV27 and J usage is TRBJ1-5; 7 bases map to TRBD1. V lost 6 bases, J lost 2 bases, and 7 bases stayed unmatched. Germline assignment: CDR1 MNHEY and CDR2 SMNVEV (reference sequence). The CDR3 spans 15 residues. The CDR3: CASRRDRARNQPQHF. CDR3 in DNA: TGTGCCAGCAGACGAGACAGGGCTCGCAATCAGCCCCAGCATTTT.